This T cell receptor (beta chain) was documented in a study of graft-versus-host responses after intestinal transplantation. Study-level points and caveats: Recipient marrow harbored GvH clones, some of which surfaced first in ileum or blood.

The table came from immunoSEQ multiplex PCR; TCRdb's copy has only in-frame clones and leaves some out. The repertoire includes 60,000 to 75,000 clones, around 86% of them detected once, and 1.5% to 2% sits in the top ten. Intraepithelial and lamina propria lymphocytes were released after the graft tissue was processed. Comments on this clone: Antigen unknown.

V was pared by 3 bases and J by 0 bases, with 6 bases between. Germline CDR1 is MNHEY and CDR2 is SMNVEV (reference sequence). The CDR3 loop spans 14 amino acids. The rearrangement links TRBV27 to TRBJ2-4; D uncertain. Specimen: ileum tissue, collected 350 to 400 days after transplant. This clonotype originated in a human patient who received an intestinal transplant, so some T cells may come from the graft donor. The CDR3 here is CASSLRLAKNIQYF. CDR3 DNA: TGTGCCAGCAGTTTGAGGCTAGCCAAAAACATTCAGTACTTC.